Following are 27 T cell receptor beta chains from one sample sequenced in a study of glioma-infiltrating T cells after dendritic cell vaccination. TCRdb's copy holds only in-frame clones and misses some; the assay was immunoSEQ multiplex PCR. The sample contains about 87,000 clones, over 80% of which appear only once. Time point here: after dendritic cell vaccination, including at tumor progression/relapse. The source was blood, collected after dendritic cell vaccination. These receptor sequences come from a human donor with glioblastoma.

Points on this clone: The same CDR3 arises from other DNA sequences in this sample as well. The rearrangement links TRBV4-1 to TRBJ1-1; D remains unclear. V lost 0 bases and J 6 bases, leaving 8 bases between the germline ends. The CDR3 is 13 residues long. Per germline, CDR1 MGHRA and CDR2 YSYEKL. CDR3 amino acids: CASSQDARAEAFF. CDR3 coding DNA: TGCGCCAGCAGCCAAGATGCGAGGGCTGAAGCTTTCTTT.

This clone was seen a handful of times. The V call is TRBV2, the J call TRBJ1-4; 11 bases are shared with TRBD1. Germline V gene sequence: CDR1 SNHLY, CDR2 FYNNEI. There are 14 residues in the CDR3. The trim removed 6 bases at V and 7 bases at J, leaving 4 bases unmatched. CDR3 amino acids: CASRVGQGGEKLFF. The CDR3, as DNA: TGTGCCAGCAGGGTGGGACAGGGGGGTGAAAAACTGTTTTTT.

The V gene is TRBV15, the J gene TRBJ2-2; 7 bases map to TRBD1. Losses at the gene ends were 7 bases for V and 5 bases for J; bases not matched to a gene: 4. This CDR3 contains 13 residues. Per the germline V gene, CDR1 is LNHNV and CDR2 is YYDKDF (reference sequence). This CDR3 reads CATTGGRTGELFF. CDR3 coding DNA: TGTGCCACCACAGGGGGAAGAACCGGGGAGCTGTTTTTT.

DNA for the CDR3: TGTGCCAGCAGTAGGAAGACAGGGGTTGTGGGTTCACCCCTCCACTTT. Translated: CASSRKTGVVGSPLHF. This chain joins TRBV5-8 and TRBJ1-6; 8 bases are shared with TRBD1. The CDR3 runs to 16 residues. With 5 bases clipped from V and 9 bases from J, the junction kept 13 bases outside the gene matches. Germline V gives CDR1 SGHTS, CDR2 YDEGEE.

A word on this clone: One end of the junction is discordant with germline, which a read error may explain. The chain uses TRBV7-7 and TRBJ1-6; no firm D call. This CDR3 is 15 amino acids long. Germline values: CDR1 SSHAT, CDR2 FNYEAQ (reference sequence). The DNA of the CDR3 is TGTGCTAGCAGCTTATACTTCCTTCGTATTACACCCCTCCACTTT. Amino acid sequence: CASSLYFLRITPLHF.

This chain connects TRBV5-1 to TRBJ2-6, with D tentatively TRBD1 (5 bases). Trimming stripped 1 base from V and 0 bases from J, with 8 bases between. Germline V lookup: CDR1 SGHRS, CDR2 YFSETQ. The length of the CDR3 is 16 residues. CDR3 sequence (DNA): TGCGCCAGCAGCTTGCGACAGAACTCTGGGGCCAACGTCCTGACTTTC. This translates into CASSLRQNSGANVLTF.

CDR3 in DNA: TGTGCCAGTAGTATTGGTAGCTCGTACCAAGAGACCCAGTACTTC. Translation: CASSIGSSYQETQYF. The genes are TRBV19 and TRBJ2-5; D call uncertain. V dropped 3 bases and J dropped 0 bases, with 11 bases sitting between them. The CDR3 loop spans 15 amino acids. CDR1 is LNHDA, CDR2 SQIVND, per germline (reference sequence).

As to this clone: This same CDR3 is encoded by further DNA sequences in the sample. This chain links TRBV6-5 with TRBJ1-5; TRBD1 aligns across 7 bases. The trim removed 6 bases at V and 5 bases at J, leaving 4 bases unmatched. From germline, CDR1 is MNHEY and CDR2 SVGAGI. This CDR3 comprises 13 residues. The DNA for the CDR3 is TGTGCCAGCAGCCCAGACAGGGATCAGCCCCAGCATTTT. It translates to CASSPDRDQPQHF.

The chain recombines TRBV30 with TRBJ1-2; 7 positions match TRBD1. Germline V gives CDR1 GTSNPN, CDR2 SVGIG (reference sequence). V gave up 6 bases and J gave up 7 bases; unmatched junction bases: 8. This CDR3 has 12 amino acids. The chain's CDR3 is CACEDRVTGYTF. The CDR3 nucleotides are TGTGCCTGTGAAGACAGGGTTACTGGCTACACCTTC.

This chain links TRBV7-6 with TRBJ2-3; D call uncertain. This CDR3 is built from 13 residues. Trimming took off 1 base at V and 3 bases at J, with 5 bases between the two ends. Germline V gene data show CDR1 as SGHVS and CDR2 as FNYEAQ. DNA of the CDR3: TGTGCCAGCAGCTTAGACAGTACAGATACGCAGTATTTT. This gives the protein CASSLDSTDTQYF.

This clone was picked up a small number of times. The chain couples TRBV13 to TRBJ1-4; the D gene is possibly TRBD1 (6 bases). V lost 8 bases and J 3 bases, leaving 13 bases between the germline ends. Germline CDR1 reads PRHDT; CDR2 reads FYEKMQ (reference sequence). This CDR3 region has 14 residues. This CDR3 reads CASRPGVSNEKLFF. The CDR3 coding sequence is TGTGCCAGCCGGCCAGGGGTTTCTAATGAAAAACTGTTTTTT.

The chain carries TRBV5-1 and TRBJ2-3, with 9 bases identical to TRBD2. Losses at the gene ends were 4 bases for V and 1 base for J; bases not matched to a gene: 4. Germline CDR1 and CDR2: SGHRS and YFSETQ. There are 15 residues in the CDR3. CDR3 in DNA: TGCGCCAGCAGCGTCTCTAGCGGGGGCACAGATACGCAGTATTTT. Translating it yields CASSVSSGGTDTQYF.

CDR3 protein: CASSSRDSFFEDLAKNIQYF. For the CDR3, the DNA is TGTGCCAGCAGCTCCCGGGACAGCTTCTTCGAGGATTTAGCCAAAAACATTCAGTACTTC. V gene TRBV9 combines with J gene TRBJ2-4, with 7 positions matching TRBD1. The J segment lost 0 bases and the V segment lost 4 bases, leaving 19 bases of the junction unmatched. From germline, CDR1 is SGDLS and CDR2 YYNGEE. The CDR3 totals 20 residues. The full variable domain, its missing parts supplied by reference TRBV9 and TRBJ2-4, is DSGVTQTPKHLITATGQRVTLRCSPRSGDLSVYWYQQSLDQGLQFLIQYYNGEERAKGNILERFSAQQFPDLHSELNLSSLELGDSALYFCASSSRDSFFEDLAKNIQYFGAGTRLSVL.

In this sample, this clone turned up a few times. The chain joins TRBV7-8 to TRBJ1-6, with a possible D match to TRBD1 (5 bases). V was trimmed by 1 base and J by 7 bases, leaving 14 bases between them. CDR1 is SGHVS and CDR2 is FQNEAQ in the germline V gene. The CDR3 length is 16 residues. The CDR3, as DNA: TGTGCCAGCAGCTTAGGCCGGCGGCGGGGGAATTCACCCCTCCACTTT. It encodes CASSLGRRRGNSPLHF.

The chain joins TRBV7-2 to TRBJ1-1; D is undetermined. Germline lookup yields CDR1 SGHTA and CDR2 FQGNSA. The length of the CDR3 is 13 residues. V gave up 7 bases and J gave up 6 bases, with 15 bases separating them. The CDR3 protein is CASTQVRQSEAFF. The CDR3 DNA sequence: TGTGCCAGCACCCAAGTGAGGCAGTCTGAAGCTTTCTTT.

A single count supports this clone. The V gene is TRBV6-5, the J gene TRBJ1-2; 8 bases are a match to TRBD1. Losses at the gene ends were 8 bases for V and 4 bases for J; bases not matched to a gene: 9. This CDR3 is 14 amino acids long. CDR1 and CDR2 from the germline V gene are MNHEY and SVGAGI. The CDR3 region has the DNA TGTGCCAGCCGTCCAATCGACAGGGGCTATGGCTACACCTTC. Translation gives CASRPIDRGYGYTF.

The CDR3 reads CAISEQGRGPEAFF. CDR3 nucleotide sequence: TGTGCCATCAGTGAACAGGGACGAGGGCCTGAAGCTTTCTTT. V gene TRBV10-3 combines with J gene TRBJ1-1; maybe TRBD1 (6 bases). The CDR3 has 14 amino acids. Germline V gene sequence: CDR1 ENHRY, CDR2 SYGVKD. The ends were cut back, 3 bases at V and 6 bases at J, with 14 bases in the middle.

The CDR3 DNA sequence: TGCGCCAGCAGCCTGACTAGAGCGGCCGGGGAGCTGTTTTTT. Translating it yields CASSLTRAAGELFF. The chain is built from TRBV5-1 and TRBJ2-2, with D perhaps TRBD2 (6 bases). Germline CDR1 reads SGHRS; CDR2 reads YFSETQ. This CDR3 is 14 amino acids long. V was clipped by 4 bases and J by 6 bases, with 13 bases between them.

Here the CDR3 reads CASSPRDRGRHEQFF. The CDR3, as DNA: TGTGCCAGCAGCCCCCGGGACAGGGGGCGACATGAGCAGTTCTTC. J is TRBJ2-1 and V is TRBV9; 12 positions match TRBD1. V lost 4 bases to trimming and J lost 8 bases; unmatched junction nucleotides: 7. There are 15 residues in the CDR3. Germline V CDR1 and CDR2: SGDLS, YYNGEE.

This clone was observed a single time. The chain recombines TRBV2 with TRBJ2-2, with 8 bases identical to TRBD2. V shed 8 bases and J 4 bases; nucleotides not matched to a gene: 6. The CDR3 runs 14 residues. The germline CDR1 and CDR2 sequences are SNHLY and FYNNEI. This chain's CDR3 is CASGLAGFTGELFF. The CDR3, as DNA: TGTGCCAGCGGTCTAGCGGGTTTCACCGGGGAGCTGTTTTTT.

This clone occurred once. The gene calls are TRBV19 and TRBJ2-3, with a tentative D call TRBD1 (6 bases). This CDR3 region has 14 residues. V dropped 0 bases and J dropped 4 bases, with 8 bases sitting between them. Germline V CDR1 and CDR2: LNHDA, SQIVND (reference sequence). The CDR3 is CASSIERGSDTQYF. The CDR3 DNA is TGTGCCAGTAGTATAGAAAGGGGGTCAGATACGCAGTATTTT.

V usage is TRBV5-5 and J usage is TRBJ1-4, with 8 positions matching TRBD1. The CDR3 runs 14 residues. Germline CDR1 is SGHKS and CDR2 is YYEKEE (reference sequence). Trimming at V came to 3 bases and at J to 8 bases, leaving 6 bases not matched to a gene. In DNA form, the CDR3 reads TGTGCCAGCAGCTCGAACAGGGGGAGGGAAAAACTGTTTTTT. The encoded protein is CASSSNRGREKLFF.

The V call is TRBV6-5, the J call TRBJ1-6; D is ambiguous. The germline CDR1 and CDR2 sequences are MNHEY and SVGAGI. The CDR3 sequence is 15 residues long. V lost 7 bases and J lost 4, with 14 bases in between. The CDR3 nucleotides read TGTGCCAGCACACGGTCCGGGTTATATAATTCACCCCTCCACTTT. Its translation is CASTRSGLYNSPLHF.

This chain links TRBV6-1 with TRBJ1-1, with D perhaps TRBD1 (6 bases). Germline V gene data show CDR1 as MNHNS and CDR2 as SASEGT. This CDR3 region has 14 residues. Trimming removed 6 bases at V and 2 bases at J, with 13 bases between. The CDR3 nucleotides are TGTGCCAGCAGGCGGACAGAATCCAACACTGAAGCTTTCTTT. Translated: CASRRTESNTEAFF.

The CDR3 nucleotides are TGTGCCAGCAGCGCCCAAACAGGGGGAGGAGGCTACACCTTC. Protein sequence: CASSAQTGGGGYTF. The chain joins TRBV9 to TRBJ1-2; 8 bases fit TRBD1. This CDR3 has 14 residues. The V and J ends lost 3 bases and 8 bases, in that order; junction bases with no gene match: 9. Germline loops: CDR1 SGDLS, CDR2 YYNGEE.

V and J are TRBV18 and TRBJ1-2; tentatively, D is TRBD1 (6 bases). The length of the CDR3 is 14 residues. Germline V gene sequence: CDR1 KGHSH, CDR2 LQKENI. Trimming cost V 4 bases and J 3 bases, with 12 bases left between them. CDR3 protein: CASSQQGSDYGYTF. The CDR3 DNA is TGTGCCAGCTCACAACAGGGAAGTGACTATGGCTACACCTTC.

DNA for the CDR3: TGCGCCAGCAGCCTCGGGGGGTCTATGCTGAACACTGAAGCTTTCTTT. This encodes CASSLGGSMLNTEAFF. This chain connects TRBV5-1 to TRBJ1-1; D is perhaps TRBD1 (5 bases). The CDR3 contains 16 residues. Germline CDR1 SGHRS, CDR2 YFSETQ. Deletions cut 4 bases from V and 0 bases from J, with 16 bases between.